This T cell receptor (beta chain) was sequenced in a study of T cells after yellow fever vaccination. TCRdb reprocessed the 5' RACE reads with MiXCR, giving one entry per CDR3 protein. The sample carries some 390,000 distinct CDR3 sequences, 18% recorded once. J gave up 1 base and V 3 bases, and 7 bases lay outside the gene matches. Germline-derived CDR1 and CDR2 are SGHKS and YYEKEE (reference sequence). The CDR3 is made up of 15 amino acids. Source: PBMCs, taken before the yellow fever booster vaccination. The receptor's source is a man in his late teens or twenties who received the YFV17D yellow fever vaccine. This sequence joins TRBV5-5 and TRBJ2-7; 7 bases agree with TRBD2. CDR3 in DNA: TGTGCCAGCAGCTCTGAATGGGGGGGGTCCTACGAGCAGTACTTC. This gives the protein CASSSEWGGSYEQYF.